Listed here are 8 T cell receptor beta chains from one sample, sequenced in a study of blood T cell repertoires in COVID-19. Sequencing used immunoSEQ multiplex PCR; TCRdb keeps in-frame clones, though not all of them. The sample has about 160,000 clones, just under 85% seen once; the top ten hold 22%. Source material: peripheral blood. These receptors came from a woman of 80 years or more with acute or convalescent COVID-19.

The CDR3 loop reads CASSSGLVGRAQFF. CDR3 coding DNA: TGTGCCAGTAGTTCGGGACTAGTAGGGAGGGCTCAGTTCTTC. The V call is TRBV19, the J call TRBJ2-1, with TRBD2 identical over 8 bases. This CDR3 spans 14 amino acids. Germline V gene lookup returns CDR1 LNHDA and CDR2 SQIVND (reference sequence). V was clipped by 5 bases and J by 13 bases; unmatched bases: 13.

The chain is built from TRBV5-4 and TRBJ2-7; 10 nucleotides align to TRBD1. J gave up 3 bases and V 4 bases, and 7 bases lay outside the gene matches. Germline CDR1 and CDR2: SGHNT and YYREEE (reference sequence). The CDR3 has 15 amino acids. CDR3 protein: CASSQPGQGFYEQYF. As DNA, the CDR3 is TGTGCCAGCAGCCAACCGGGACAGGGGTTCTACGAGCAGTACTTC.

J is TRBJ2-4 and V is TRBV28; 7 nucleotides match TRBD1. Germline trimming cut 7 bases from V and 4 bases from J; bases unmatched to any gene: 4. This CDR3 region has 13 residues. The germline V gene encodes CDR1 MDHEN and CDR2 SYDVKM. The DNA for the CDR3 is TGTGCCAGCAAAGGGACAGAGAAAAACATTCAGTACTTC. It is translated as CASKGTEKNIQYF.

The J gene is TRBJ1-1, the V gene TRBV19; D is unresolved. V was cut by 1 base and J by 1 base, with 7 bases left in between. The CDR3 has 14 amino acids. Germline V gene lookup returns CDR1 LNHDA and CDR2 SQIVND (reference sequence). The CDR3 DNA reads as TGTGCCAGTAGTATAGCACTTGGGAACACTGAAGCTTTCTTT. Amino acids: CASSIALGNTEAFF.

This clone was seen ten or more times. The V and J genes are TRBV2 and TRBJ1-6; 8 positions match TRBD1. The ends lost 4 bases at V and 10 bases at J; junction bases unmatched: 6. The germline V gene encodes CDR1 SNHLY and CDR2 FYNNEI. There are 14 residues in the CDR3. The CDR3 DNA is TGTGCCAGCAGTGCGGACAGGGAGCGCTCACCCCTCCACTTT. Its translation is CASSADRERSPLHF.

Only a few counts were recorded for this clone. The identical CDR3 is also encoded by other nucleotide sequences in the sample. The V call is TRBV6-2 or TRBV6-3, the J call TRBJ2-7, with 10 bases that match TRBD1. V gave up 2 bases and J gave up 3 bases; unmatched junction bases: 1. Germline V gene lookup returns CDR1 MNHEY and CDR2 SVGEGT. The CDR3 consists of 14 residues. CDR3 in amino acids: CASSYGDRGYEQYF. The DNA for the CDR3 is TGTGCCAGCAGTTACGGGGACAGGGGCTACGAGCAGTACTTC.

The chain joins TRBV10-2 to TRBJ2-2; TRBD2 is a possible D gene (6 bases). The CDR3 length is 14 residues. CDR1 and CDR2 from the germline V gene are WSHSY and SAAADI. The germline V and J ends were trimmed by 5 bases and 6 bases, with 13 bases remaining between them. In DNA form, the CDR3 reads TGCGCCAGCAGTCTGGACTACCGGTCCGGGGAGCTGTTTTTT. Residues: CASSLDYRSGELFF.

The chain combines TRBV5-6 with TRBJ1-1; 8 bases are a match to TRBD1. Germline V gene data show CDR1 as SGHDT and CDR2 as YYEEEE. The CDR3 is made up of 15 amino acids. V dropped 4 bases and J dropped 1; count of bases not matched to a gene: 6. CDR3 nucleotides: TGTGCCAGCAGCCTTTCGACAGGGGAGAACACTGAAGCTTTCTTT. This codes for CASSLSTGENTEAFF. Supplemented by reference TRBV5-6 and TRBJ1-1, the full variable domain reads DAGVTQSPTHLIKTRGQQVTLRCSPKSGHDTVSWYQQALGQGPQFIFQYYEEEERQRGNFPDRFSGHQFPNYSSELNVNALLLGDSALYLCASSLSTGENTEAFFGQGTRLTVV.